This record covers a single T cell receptor (beta chain). The CDR3 sequence is 15 residues long. V dropped 8 bases and J dropped 3 bases, with 18 bases sitting between them. Germline CDR1 is MNHNS and CDR2 is SASEGT. This record belongs to a study of OX40 agonist ivuxolimab in advanced cancers. The assay was immunoSEQ multiplex PCR, and TCRdb's table has in-frame clones only and misses some. The sample has some 15,000 clones, around four fifths seen once. This clonotype was obtained from an adult with an advanced solid tumor such as melanoma, head and neck, liver or kidney cancer. The chain recombines TRBV6-1 with TRBJ2-3; TRBD1 is a possible D gene (6 bases). This sample comprised CD4+ or CD8+ T cells sorted from blood, obtained in a trial of the OX40 agonist ivuxolimab. The CDR3 region is CASLLSWQGTDTQYF. Written as DNA, the CDR3 is TGTGCCAGCCTTCTCTCGTGGCAGGGGACAGATACGCAGTATTTT.